The rows below give T cell receptor beta chains drawn from one sample of a study of cytomegalovirus exposure and HLA in healthy donors. The assay was immunoSEQ multiplex PCR, and TCRdb's table has in-frame clones only and misses some. In the table there are 100,000 to 150,000 clones, around 94% of which are singletons. Material: PBMCs. Receptors were obtained from a woman aged 18-29 years in good health and CMV-seronegative. Each CDR3 is given with its conserved first and last residue. A D gene is named only where the DNA matches it firmly. A clone size is listed for some rows: how often the clone was seen (once, few, many), or a class if it is expanded.

V gene: TRBV10-3; clone size: NA; D gene: NA; J gene: TRBJ2-1; CDR3 DNA: TGTGCCATCAGTGCCTCGAGTGAGACTTACAATGAGCAGTTCTTC; CDR3 protein: CAISASSETYNEQFF
V gene: TRBV6-1; clone size: NA; D gene: NA; J gene: TRBJ2-5; CDR3 DNA: TGTGCCAGCAGTGAACTCGTGGCTGAAACCACGTATCGAGGGACCCAGTACTTC; CDR3 protein: CASSELVAETTYRGTQYF
V gene: TRBV10-3; clone size: NA; D gene: NA; J gene: TRBJ2-3; CDR3 DNA: TGTGCCACCACCGGGACTTCAGCAGATACGCAGTATTTT; CDR3 protein: CATTGTSADTQYF
V gene: TRBV11-2; clone size: NA; D gene: TRBD1; J gene: TRBJ1-1; CDR3 DNA: TGTGCCAGCAGCCCCGGGGGGGCACAGGGGATGAACACTGAAGCTTTCTTT; CDR3 protein: CASSPGGAQGMNTEAFF
V gene: TRBV29-1; clone size: NA; D gene: TRBD1; J gene: TRBJ2-7; CDR3 DNA: TGCAGCGTGGGAACTCACAGGGGGAGGTCCTACGAGCAGTACTTC; CDR3 protein: CSVGTHRGRSYEQYF
V gene: TRBV7-9; clone size: NA; D gene: NA; J gene: TRBJ1-2; CDR3 DNA: TGTGCCAGCAGTCAATTGGGACAATCCCAAGTCTATGGCTACACCTTC; CDR3 protein: CASSQLGQSQVYGYTF
V gene: TRBV30; clone size: NA; D gene: NA; J gene: TRBJ2-5; CDR3 DNA: TGTGCCTGGACAGGGTCCGGGGAGACCCAGTACTTC; CDR3 protein: CAWTGSGETQYF
V gene: TRBV2; clone size: few; D gene: NA; J gene: TRBJ1-2; CDR3 DNA: TGTGCCAGCAGTCCCCAGGGTAACTATGGCTACACCTTC; CDR3 protein: CASSPQGNYGYTF
V gene: TRBV6-1; clone size: NA; D gene: NA; J gene: TRBJ2-7; CDR3 DNA: TGTGCCAGCAGGGACAGAGCCTACGAGCAGTACTTC; CDR3 protein: CASRDRAYEQYF
V gene: TRBV7-6; clone size: NA; D gene: NA; J gene: TRBJ1-1; CDR3 DNA: TGTGCCAGCAGCTTAGGGGTTGGTAGGGGTAACACTGAAGCTTTCTTT; CDR3 protein: CASSLGVGRGNTEAFF
V gene: TRBV10-3; clone size: NA; D gene: TRBD1; J gene: TRBJ2-7; CDR3 DNA: TGTGCCATCAGCCAGGACAGGTACTCCTACGAGCAGTACTTC; CDR3 protein: CAISQDRYSYEQYF
V gene: TRBV5-4; clone size: NA; D gene: NA; J gene: TRBJ1-1; CDR3 DNA: TGTGCCAGCAGCTTGCGGGCAGGGCTCAACACTGAAGCTTTCTTT; CDR3 protein: CASSLRAGLNTEAFF
V gene: TRBV10-1; clone size: once; D gene: TRBD2; J gene: TRBJ2-7; CDR3 DNA: TGCGCCAGCAGTGAGTTAAGGGCTAGCGGGGGGGCCGAGCAGTACTTC; CDR3 protein: CASSELRASGGAEQYF
V gene: TRBV5-1; clone size: NA; D gene: TRBD1; J gene: TRBJ2-2; CDR3 DNA: TGCGCCAGCAGCGGGGGACAGGGTATTTCCACCGGGGAGCTGTTTTTT; CDR3 protein: CASSGGQGISTGELFF
V gene: TRBV5-1; clone size: NA; D gene: TRBD1; J gene: TRBJ1-1; CDR3 DNA: TGCGCCAGCAGCTTTAACCGGGACAGGGGAACTGAAGCTTTCTTT; CDR3 protein: CASSFNRDRGTEAFF
V gene: TRBV18; clone size: NA; D gene: TRBD1; J gene: TRBJ1-5; CDR3 DNA: TGTGCCAGCTCAGGGACAGGGAATCAGCCCCAGCATTTT; CDR3 protein: CASSGTGNQPQHF
V gene: TRBV19; clone size: NA; D gene: NA; J gene: TRBJ2-2; CDR3 DNA: TGTGCCAGTAGTACGGGGGGCGGGGACCAAAAGCTGTTTTTT; CDR3 protein: CASSTGGGDQKLFF
V gene: TRBV13; clone size: NA; D gene: TRBD1; J gene: TRBJ1-2; CDR3 DNA: TGTGCCAGCAGCTTAAATCGACAGGGATATGGCTACACCTTC; CDR3 protein: CASSLNRQGYGYTF
V gene: TRBV10-3; clone size: NA; D gene: TRBD2; J gene: TRBJ2-7; CDR3 DNA: TGTGCCAACCCTAGCGTGCGATCTAGCGGTTTCTCCTACGAGCAGTACTTC; CDR3 protein: CANPSVRSSGFSYEQYF
V gene: TRBV28; clone size: NA; D gene: NA; J gene: TRBJ1-5; CDR3 DNA: TGTGCCAGCAGTTTGCGGCAGTTCAATCAGCCCCAGCATTTT; CDR3 protein: CASSLRQFNQPQHF
V gene: TRBV7-9; clone size: once; D gene: TRBD1; J gene: TRBJ1-1; CDR3 DNA: TGTGCCAGCAGCTCCAGGGGGGACACTGAAGCTTTCTTT; CDR3 protein: CASSSRGDTEAFF
V gene: TRBV7-9; clone size: NA; D gene: NA; J gene: TRBJ1-4; CDR3 DNA: TGTGCCAGCAGCTTAGCGCGCGGGAACTTAAACGAAAAACTGTTTTTT; CDR3 protein: CASSLARGNLNEKLFF
V gene: TRBV30; clone size: NA; D gene: NA; J gene: TRBJ2-3; CDR3 DNA: TGTGCCTGGAGTGTAACGGGGGAGGCGGATACGCAGTATTTT; CDR3 protein: CAWSVTGEADTQYF
V gene: TRBV6-1; clone size: NA; D gene: NA; J gene: TRBJ1-5; CDR3 DNA: TGTGCCAGCAGTGATCGGCCGCGGATCAATCAGCCCCAGCATTTT; CDR3 protein: CASSDRPRINQPQHF
V gene: TRBV18; clone size: NA; D gene: TRBD1; J gene: TRBJ1-2; CDR3 DNA: TGTGCCAGCTCGGGGACAGGGAACTATGGCTACACCTTC; CDR3 protein: CASSGTGNYGYTF
V gene: TRBV10-3; clone size: few; D gene: NA; J gene: TRBJ2-1; CDR3 DNA: TGTGCCATCTCGCTGCCCGTCCGGGGGGAGCAGTTCTTC; CDR3 protein: CAISLPVRGEQFF
V gene: TRBV6-1; clone size: NA; D gene: NA; J gene: TRBJ1-3; CDR3 DNA: TGTGCCAGCAGTGAAATCCAGGGCCACTCTGGAAACACCATATATTTT; CDR3 protein: CASSEIQGHSGNTIYF
V gene: TRBV4-1; clone size: NA; D gene: NA; J gene: TRBJ2-3; CDR3 DNA: TGCGCCAGCAGCTCTTTACGGACTTACACAGATACGCAGTATTTT; CDR3 protein: CASSSLRTYTDTQYF
V gene: TRBV7-2; clone size: NA; D gene: TRBD2; J gene: TRBJ2-5; CDR3 DNA: TGTGCCAGCAGCCTGCGGGGGTTGGCCCAGTACTTC; CDR3 protein: CASSLRGLAQYF
V gene: TRBV16; clone size: NA; D gene: TRBD2; J gene: TRBJ2-7; CDR3 DNA: TGTGCCAGCAGCCAATTCCCCCCGTCTAGCGGAACCTACGAGCAGTACTTC; CDR3 protein: CASSQFPPSSGTYEQYF
V gene: TRBV28; clone size: NA; D gene: NA; J gene: TRBJ2-7; CDR3 DNA: TGTGCCAGCAGTTTAAATTTGGGGGACACCGACTACGAGCAGTACTTC; CDR3 protein: CASSLNLGDTDYEQYF
V gene: TRBV27; clone size: NA; D gene: TRBD1; J gene: TRBJ1-4; CDR3 DNA: TGTGCCAGCAGTCGGGTGGACAGGGGTGATGAAAAACTGTTTTTT; CDR3 protein: CASSRVDRGDEKLFF
V gene: TRBV25-1; clone size: NA; D gene: NA; J gene: TRBJ2-2; CDR3 DNA: TGTGCCAGCAGTGAAGGGACATCGAACACCGGGGAGCTGTTTTTT; CDR3 protein: CASSEGTSNTGELFF
V gene: TRBV11-1; clone size: NA; D gene: NA; J gene: TRBJ1-1; CDR3 DNA: TGTGCCAGCAGCCTGAGACGGGACAAGGAGGCTTTCTTT; CDR3 protein: CASSLRRDKEAFF
V gene: TRBV15; clone size: NA; D gene: TRBD2; J gene: TRBJ2-5; CDR3 DNA: TGTGCCACCAGCACCCACTCAAGCGGGGGCGCCCGTCGGGCCCAGTACTTC; CDR3 protein: CATSTHSSGGARRAQYF
V gene: TRBV6-5; clone size: NA; D gene: NA; J gene: TRBJ2-2; CDR3 DNA: TGTGCCAGCAGTTATAAAGGACAGCCGAACACCGGGGAGCTGTTTTTT; CDR3 protein: CASSYKGQPNTGELFF
V gene: TRBV6-6; clone size: NA; D gene: NA; J gene: TRBJ1-2; CDR3 DNA: TGTGCCAGCACCCCCTCAACGCGGGGGGCTAACTATGGCTACACCTTC; CDR3 protein: CASTPSTRGANYGYTF
V gene: TRBV28; clone size: NA; D gene: NA; J gene: TRBJ1-4; CDR3 DNA: TGTGCCAGCAGTTTGACCGGGGGTAATGAAAAACTGTTTTTT; CDR3 protein: CASSLTGGNEKLFF
V gene: TRBV5-1; clone size: NA; D gene: NA; J gene: TRBJ2-1; CDR3 DNA: TGCGCCAGCAGCTTCCAGGGGCCAGGTTACAATGAGCAGTTCTTC; CDR3 protein: CASSFQGPGYNEQFF
V gene: TRBV10-3; clone size: NA; D gene: NA; J gene: TRBJ1-1; CDR3 DNA: TGTGCCATCAGTGAGCCAGGGGACAAGAACACTGAAGCTTTCTTT; CDR3 protein: CAISEPGDKNTEAFF
V gene: TRBV2; clone size: NA; D gene: NA; J gene: TRBJ1-1; CDR3 DNA: TGTGCCAGCAGTGCAGTGAACACTGAAGCTTTCTTT; CDR3 protein: CASSAVNTEAFF
V gene: TRBV7-3; clone size: once; D gene: TRBD1; J gene: TRBJ1-6; CDR3 DNA: TGTGCCAGCAGCCGAGGACAGGGGGCTTCACCCCTCCACTTT; CDR3 protein: CASSRGQGASPLHF
V gene: TRBV19; clone size: NA; D gene: NA; J gene: TRBJ2-7; CDR3 DNA: TGTGCCAGTAGTAGCGCGGCGGAGGGGTACGAGCAGTACTTC; CDR3 protein: CASSSAAEGYEQYF
V gene: TRBV7-9; clone size: once; D gene: TRBD1; J gene: TRBJ1-2; CDR3 DNA: TGTGCCAGCAGCGGTCAGGGGGCGTCCGACTATGGCTACACCTTC; CDR3 protein: CASSGQGASDYGYTF